The T cell receptor beta chain under discussion was sequenced for a study of beta chain features in type 1 diabetes. Study observations and caveats: In every one of the four CD4+ subsets, TCRB CDR3s were moderately but significantly shorter in Type 1 diabetes patients.

Investigators reverse transcribed all isolated RNA, so they sequenced expressed TCRB transcripts. Some clones are missing from TCRdb's copy, which holds only in-frame ones; the method was immunoSEQ multiplex PCR. The table lists roughly 150,000 clones, around 63% of them singletons. This CDR3 is 14 amino acids long. CDR1 is LGHNA and CDR2 is YSLEER in the germline V gene. The V and J ends lost 1 base and 8 bases, in that order; junction bases with no gene match: 7. As regards this clone: Its target is not known.

This TCR derives from a young man with type 1 diabetes. The chain uses TRBV4-3 and TRBJ1-2; TRBD1 aligns across 7 bases. The sample consisted of naive CD4+ T cells from blood. The CDR3 bases are TGCGCCAGCAGCCAAGCGATAGGGGGCGGCGGCTACACCTTC. Protein sequence: CASSQAIGGGGYTF.